This TCR beta chain was sequenced for a study of CD4 T cells in relation to SARS-CoV-2 and coronaviruses. Whole-study results and caveats: In roughly 60% of donors, memory CD4+ clonotypes crossrecognized SARS-CoV-2 and at least one common cold coronavirus spike. Monoreactive clones expanded significantly more to SARS-CoV-2 than crossreactive clones did.

Regarding this clone: Antigen: not known.

CD4+ T cells from unexposed donors were obtained before the COVID-19 pandemic (2011-2018). The cells were cultured for approximately 10 days before CD4+ T cells were isolated. Unexposed-donor CD4+ T cells were probed with SARS-CoV-2 S/N and four cold-coronavirus spikes, cells permitting. Germline V gene data show CDR1 as MNHNY and CDR2 as SVGAGI (reference sequence). The germline V and J ends were trimmed by 6 bases and 4 bases, with 17 bases remaining between them. The CDR3 totals 15 residues. Generated by immunoSEQ multiplex PCR, the TCRdb table keeps only in-frame clones and is missing some. The repertoire holds 25,000 to 30,000 clones, roughly four fifths seen once, with roughly 20% in the top ten.

V and J are TRBV6-6 and TRBJ2-3; D not certain. The sample was CD4+ T cells from PBMCs, cultured in vitro. This sequence was found in a human donor in good health. The CDR3 DNA follows: TGTGCCAGCAGCCCGCTAGGAATTGGGCCAGATACGCAGTATTTT. It yields the protein CASSPLGIGPDTQYF.